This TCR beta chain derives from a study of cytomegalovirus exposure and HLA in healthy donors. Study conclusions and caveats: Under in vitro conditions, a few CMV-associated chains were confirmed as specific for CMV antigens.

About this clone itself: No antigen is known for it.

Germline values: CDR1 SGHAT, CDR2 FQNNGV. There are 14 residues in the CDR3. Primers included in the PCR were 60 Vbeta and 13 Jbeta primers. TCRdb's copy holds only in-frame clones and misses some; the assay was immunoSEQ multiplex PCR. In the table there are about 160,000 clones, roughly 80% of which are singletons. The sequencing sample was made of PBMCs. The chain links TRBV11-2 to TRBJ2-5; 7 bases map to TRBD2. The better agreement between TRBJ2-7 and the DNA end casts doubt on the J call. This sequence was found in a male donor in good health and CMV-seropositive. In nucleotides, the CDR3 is TGTGCCAGCAGCGGGGGGGGACTTGGCTACGAGCAGTACTTC. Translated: CASSGGGLGYEQYF.